The rows below give T cell receptor beta chains drawn from one sample of a study of T cells in localized non-small cell lung cancer. Only in-frame clones appear in the TCRdb table, and some are missing; sequencing was by immunoSEQ multiplex PCR. This sample has approximately 24,000 clones; approximately 91% occur once, and the top ten carry roughly 20%. Sequences were derived from peripheral blood, sampled before any cancer treatment. Receptors were obtained from a man aged 35 to 70 with stage I squamous cell lung carcinoma. Both conserved end residues are part of each CDR3. The D gene is left open where the match is weak. Rows may omit the clone size; those that give it use once, few, many or a size class.

CDR3 DNA,CDR3 protein,CDR3 length,J gene,D gene,clone size,V gene
TGTGCCAGCTCACCACTTAGCATGGATGGGGCCAACGTCCTGACTTTC,CASSPLSMDGANVLTF,16,TRBJ2-6,.,.,TRBV18
TGTGCCAGCAGCGGCCCGGGCTACGAGCAGTACTTC,CASSGPGYEQYF,12,TRBJ2-7,.,.,TRBV7-2
TGTGCCAGCAGCTTGGCGGGGAACACTGAAGCTTTCTTT,CASSLAGNTEAFF,13,TRBJ1-1,.,.,TRBV5-4
TGTGCCAGCATTAGACCCGGGACAGACACCTACGAGCAGTACTTC,CASIRPGTDTYEQYF,15,TRBJ2-7,.,.,TRBV21-1
TGTGCCAGCAGCGTAAGCCCCGAGGCCTACGAGCAGTACTTC,CASSVSPEAYEQYF,14,TRBJ2-7,.,.,TRBV9
TGTGCCAGCACCTACGGGGCCAACACTGAAGCTTTCTTT,CASTYGANTEAFF,13,TRBJ1-1,.,few,TRBV9
TGTGCCAGCAGTGTAACCCTGGGCTACGAGCAGTACTTC,CASSVTLGYEQYF,13,TRBJ2-7,.,.,TRBV6-1
TGTGCCAGCAGTGCCGACGGCTATTCCTACAATGAGCAGTTCTTC,CASSADGYSYNEQFF,15,TRBJ2-1,.,.,TRBV6-8
TGTGCCAGCAGTGATGGTGGCAATCAGCCCCAGCATTTT,CASSDGGNQPQHF,13,TRBJ1-5,.,.,TRBV6-1
TGTGCCAGCAGCTTACTTCGACCAGGGTTATATGAAGCTTTCTTT,CASSLLRPGLYEAFF,15,TRBJ1-1,.,.,TRBV7-8
TGTGCTAGTGGACCCGGGGGGACAGTCACTGAAGCTTTCTTT,CASGPGGTVTEAFF,14,TRBJ1-1,TRBD1,medium-sized,TRBV12-5
TGTGCTAGTGGTGGTGGGGGGCTTATTGCAGATACGCAGTATTTT,CASGGGGLIADTQYF,15,TRBJ2-3,.,once,TRBV12-5
TGCGCCAGCAGCCCCGGACTAGGTCCACCGGATACGCAGTATTTT,CASSPGLGPPDTQYF,15,TRBJ2-3,TRBD2,.,TRBV5-1
TGTGCCAGCAGTGAATATCTGGGAGTCTACGAGCAGTACTTC,CASSEYLGVYEQYF,14,TRBJ2-7,.,.,TRBV25-1
TGTGCTAGTGGTTTGGTCGAATTTACTGAAGCTTTCTTT,CASGLVEFTEAFF,13,TRBJ1-1,.,.,TRBV12-5
TGTGCCTGGGACAGGGGAAGTATAGAGACCCAGTACTTC,CAWDRGSIETQYF,13,TRBJ2-5,TRBD1,.,TRBV30